This T cell receptor beta chain was captured in a study of neurological immune-mediated disorders. TCRdb processed the 5' RACE reads anew with MiXCR; each CDR3 protein has one entry. The repertoire holds about 30,000 distinct CDR3 sequences, with around 14% as singletons. CDR1 is SGHRS and CDR2 is YFSETQ in the germline V gene. V lost 0 bases to trimming and J lost 7 bases; unmatched junction nucleotides: 8. This CDR3 is 15 amino acids long. The sequence was obtained from a man between 65 and 85 years old in good health. The sequenced sample was PBMCs. The chain joins TRBV5-1 to TRBJ2-3; TRBD2 matches 7 bases. The CDR3 sequence is CASSLEAGEVNTQYF. Written as DNA, the CDR3 is TGCGCCAGCAGCTTGGAGGCGGGAGAGGTGAATACGCAGTATTTT.